Included here is one TCR beta chain sequence, with context. Clones were read by immunoSEQ multiplex PCR, and TCRdb kept only the in-frame ones, dropping some. The sample consists of around 27,000 clones, 83% of them appearing once. The data belong to a study of blood T cell repertoires in COVID-19. Overall study context: T cells, B-cell-depleted T cells, or PBMCs provided the cDNA or gDNA that served as material.

Losses at the gene ends were 0 bases for V and 5 bases for J; bases not matched to a gene: 6. The CDR3 loop spans 15 amino acids. Germline V CDR1 and CDR2: GTSNPN, SVGIG (reference sequence). The sequencing input was peripheral blood. V and J are TRBV30 and TRBJ1-2; 10 bases are shared with TRBD1. The sequence derives from a human donor in a cohort sampled during active COVID-19. The CDR3 here is CAWSVQTGGYYGYTF. CDR3 DNA: TGTGCCTGGAGTGTACAGACAGGGGGCTATTATGGCTACACCTTC.